This T cell receptor beta chain was identified during a study of T cells in women clearing cervical HPV infection (dated by TCRdb to 2017 to 2018). General notes on the study: The cases were 25 or so women with histologically confirmed HPV16-related CIN3 or worse, and 2 of these cases were invasive cancers. The roughly 25 controls were women who cleared a single incident HPV16 infection within 12 months without developing precancer or cancer. Blood from cases was collected at the visit where the lesion was first found, while blood from controls was collected once the infection could no longer be detected. For cases, the median interval between lesion detection and blood sampling was more than 130 days, with an interquartile range of roughly 90 to 200 days. Since only a few of the women had HLA typing available, the possibility that HLA type was acting as a confounder could not be ruled out. An exploratory proof-of-principle case-control study, nested within the Guanacaste HPV Natural History Study in Costa Rica, was conducted to compare TCR repertoires across cervical HPV16 outcomes. Cases and controls were matched on year of sample collection and on age within five years. Cases had a median age of roughly 30 years compared with 37 to 40 for controls, and baseline characteristics showed no significant differences between the groups. In the parent cohort, fewer than 13,000 women aged 18 or older were enrolled in Guanacaste, Costa Rica, during about 1992 to 1994 and were followed for seven years. Five blinded duplicates per group were added as quality controls, so that approximately 60 samples were obtained: around 50 participants and around 10 replicates. The paper as a whole reports these results and caveats: The cross-sectional design could not show whether associations preceded infection or resulted from it; effector/memory subsets and HPV-specific T cells were not isolated. Cases were distinguished from controls with an estimated AUC of about 0.78 by random forest classifiers combining richness and V gene abundances. TRBV6-7 relative abundance was lower in cases than in controls (roughly 0.11% versus 0.16%; Bonferroni P = 0.0008). T-cell numbers per sample were unknown, so richness differences could reflect varying T-cell content rather than repertoire biology. Across sequencing depths, CIN3+ cases showed significantly higher TCR repertoire richness than controls, but evenness did not differ between the groups.

The immunoSEQ assay used multiplex PCR to amplify TCR beta CDR3 regions from an average of approximately 1,200 ng of genomic DNA per sample. The assay corrected primer bias using a complete synthetic TCR repertoire to establish an amplification baseline. Amplicons were sequenced on the Illumina platform. The authors processed their data as follows. Sequence errors were corrected by clustering with frequency ratios and a modified nearest-neighbor algorithm, and the sequences were then analyzed in the immunoSEQ Analyzer using IMGT gene definitions. At each rarefaction depth, TCR richness and evenness were averaged over 20 rarefaction repeats, and samples with fewer sequences than the depth were excluded. V, D and J gene relative abundances were compared between groups with Wilcoxon rank sum tests, applying FDR correction. Blinded duplicates gave an intraclass correlation of 95.6% for TCR richness and an average of around 83% across over 55 gene segments. TCRdb holds this immuneACCESS table with in-frame rearrangements only. Some clones are missing; in checked studies, unresolved V genes explain under half, and the rest has no known cause. V and J calls and clone size are copied from that table; D and trimming were computed from the DNA. The table kept for this sample lists about 48,000 clones. Around 1.6% of the sample goes to the ten largest clones.

As encoded in the germline V gene, CDR1 is SGHRS while CDR2 is YFSETQ. V is pruned by 0 bases and J by 1 base, leaving 6 bases of the junction without a gene match. Measured from the cysteine to the phenylalanine, the CDR3 is 16 residues long. The CDR3 was read in part: 39 bases, with the frame set at base 1. Every participant had a single incident cervical HPV16 infection, and prevalent HPV16 infections were excluded. Cervical HPV DNA was detected by MY09/MY11 PCR and genotyped by dot-blot hybridization. Roughly 16 mL of heparinized blood were centrifuged, and the buffy coat was split into aliquots, frozen at -30 degrees C, and then kept at -80 degrees C. QIAGEN kits were used to extract genomic DNA from the buffy coat specimens. A word on this clone: Its antigen is currently not known. The read gets to within 3 residues of the CDR3 end, and the germline J gene fills in the rest.

The chain couples TRBV5-1 to TRBJ1-1, with 7 bases matching TRBD1. The sequencing sample was made of blood buffy coat. The receptor was derived from a woman aged 18-70 years with a cervical HPV16 infection that either progressed to CIN3+ or cleared (not recorded which). CDR3 loop: CASSLAKGASNTEAFF. The DNA read from the CDR3 is TGCGCCAGCAGCTTGGCGAAGGGGGCTTCGAACACTGAA.